This TCR beta chain appears in the sequencing data of a study of cytomegalovirus exposure and HLA in healthy donors. With 7 bases removed from V and 6 bases from J, the gap between germline ends came to 16 bases. Germline CDR1 LNHDA, CDR2 SQIVND (reference sequence). This CDR3 is built from 14 residues. Primers included in the PCR were 60 Vbeta and 13 Jbeta primers. Libraries were prepared by immunoSEQ multiplex PCR; TCRdb keeps only in-frame clonotypes and omits some of them. Of approximately 210,000 clones in the sample, roughly 80% were seen once. Study outcomes and limitations: Most TCR sequences were rare, but some public TCRs occurred in many donors.

With respect to this clone: Its matching antigen is unknown.

V gene TRBV19 combines with J gene TRBJ1-5; the D gene is possibly TRBD1 (5 bases). The source of this sequence is a woman in her thirties in good health and CMV-seropositive. The material sequenced was PBMCs. DNA for the CDR3: TGTGCCAGTACCGGAACAGGTCTGGGTCAGCCCCAGCATTTT. Amino acids: CASTGTGLGQPQHF.